Included here is one TCR beta chain sequence, with context. This sample stems from a study of blood T cell repertoires in COVID-19. Study at large: The United States, Italy and Spain provided the acute and convalescent COVID-19 samples. Nucleic acid was either cDNA or gDNA, and it came from T cells, B-cell-depleted T cells, or PBMCs.

Germline V CDR1 and CDR2: LGHNA, YNFKEQ. V lost 0 bases and J lost 3, with 15 bases in between. The CDR3 covers 17 residues. In the original analysis: Estimated nucleated cell counts came from reference gene primer amplification. TCRdb's table, derived via immunoSEQ multiplex PCR, lists solely in-frame clones and lacks some. Clonal size and the V and J genes are those of that table, whereas D and trimming came from the DNA. The sample has roughly 140,000 clones; about 91% are singletons. This TCR came from a human donor in a cohort sampled during active COVID-19. The sequenced sample was peripheral blood. The chain recombines TRBV4-2 with TRBJ1-5; D might be TRBD1 (5 bases). CDR3 loop: CASSQEWARGVNQPQHF. DNA for the CDR3: TGTGCCAGCAGCCAAGAGTGGGCCCGGGGGGTCAATCAGCCCCAGCATTTT.